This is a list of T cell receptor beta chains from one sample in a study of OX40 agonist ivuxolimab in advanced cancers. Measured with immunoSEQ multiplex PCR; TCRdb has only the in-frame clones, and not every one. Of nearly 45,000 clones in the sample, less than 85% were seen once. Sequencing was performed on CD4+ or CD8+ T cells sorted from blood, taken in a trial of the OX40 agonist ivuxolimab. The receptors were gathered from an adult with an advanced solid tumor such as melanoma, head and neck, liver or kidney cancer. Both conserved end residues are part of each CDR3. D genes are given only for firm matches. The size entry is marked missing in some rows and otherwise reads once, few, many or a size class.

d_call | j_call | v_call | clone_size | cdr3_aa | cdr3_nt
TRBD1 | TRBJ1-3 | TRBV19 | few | CASRGQSGNTIYF | TGTGCCAGTAGGGGACAGTCTGGAAACACCATATATTTT
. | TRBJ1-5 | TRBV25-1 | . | CASSDRGGQPQHF | TGTGCCAGCAGTGACAGGGGTGGACAGCCCCAGCATTTT
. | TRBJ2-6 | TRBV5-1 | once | CASSGGTDRRANVLTF | TGCGCCAGCAGCGGAGGGACTGATCGAAGGGCCAACGTCCTGACTTTC
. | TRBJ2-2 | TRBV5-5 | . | CASSLRGTNTGELFF | TGTGCCAGCAGCTTGAGGGGAACGAACACCGGGGAGCTGTTTTTT
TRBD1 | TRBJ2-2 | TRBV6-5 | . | CASNLQGGNTGELFF | TGTGCCAGCAACCTACAGGGGGGAAACACCGGGGAGCTGTTTTTT
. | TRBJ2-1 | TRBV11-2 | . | CASSVLSRNEQFF | TGTGCCAGCAGCGTTTTGAGTAGAAATGAGCAGTTCTTC
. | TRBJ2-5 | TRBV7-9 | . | CASSPGEGAEAETQYF | TGTGCCAGCAGCCCAGGGGAGGGGGCCGAAGCGGAGACCCAGTACTTC
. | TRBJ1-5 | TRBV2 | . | CASSTGSSNQPQHF | TGTGCCAGCAGCACCGGGAGTAGCAATCAGCCCCAGCATTTT
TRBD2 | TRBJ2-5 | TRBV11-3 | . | CASSSAAASGSVLQETQYF | TGTGCCAGCAGCTCGGCGGCGGCTAGCGGGAGTGTCCTACAAGAGACCCAGTACTTC
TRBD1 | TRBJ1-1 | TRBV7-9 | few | CASSPRDRPAWVF | TGTGCCAGCAGCCCGCGGGACAGGCCCGCATGGGTCTTT
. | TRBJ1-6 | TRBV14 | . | CASSVEGSTYNSPLHF | TGTGCCAGCAGCGTCGAGGGGTCGACCTATAATTCACCCCTCCACTTT
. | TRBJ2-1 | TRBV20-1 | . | CSAKSNEQFF | TGCAGTGCTAAGTCAAATGAGCAGTTCTTC
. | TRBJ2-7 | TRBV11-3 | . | CASSPSSETYEQYF | TGTGCCAGCAGCCCCTCTAGCGAAACCTACGAGCAGTACTTC
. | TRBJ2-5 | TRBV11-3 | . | CASSLGGTRQTQYF | TGTGCCAGCAGCTTAGGAGGGACTCGACAGACCCAGTACTTC
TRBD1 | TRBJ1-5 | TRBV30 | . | CAWSYRGYQPQHF | TGTGCCTGGAGTTACAGGGGATATCAGCCCCAGCATTTT
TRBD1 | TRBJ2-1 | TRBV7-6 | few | CASSPRTGAYNEQFF | TGTGCCAGCAGCCCCCGGACAGGGGCCTACAATGAGCAGTTCTTC
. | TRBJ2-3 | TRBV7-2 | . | CASSLGAIVLGDTQYF | TGTGCCAGCAGCTTAGGCGCGATCGTTCTCGGAGATACGCAGTATTTT
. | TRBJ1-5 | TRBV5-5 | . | CASSLEGDGNQPQHF | TGTGCCAGCAGCTTGGAAGGAGACGGCAATCAGCCCCAGCATTTT
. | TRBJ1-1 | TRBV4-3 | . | CASSPGSSEAFF | TGCGCCAGCAGCCCAGGGTCATCTGAAGCTTTCTTT
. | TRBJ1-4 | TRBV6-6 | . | CASRVGVWEKLFF | TGTGCCAGCAGGGTGGGGGTCTGGGAAAAACTGTTTTTT
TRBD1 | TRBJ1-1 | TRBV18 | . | CASSPFGTGSPNTEAFF | TGTGCCAGCTCACCATTCGGGACAGGGTCTCCTAACACTGAAGCTTTCTTT
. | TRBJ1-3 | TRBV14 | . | CASSQDRAGNTIYF | TGTGCCAGCAGCCAAGACAGGGCCGGAAACACCATATATTTT
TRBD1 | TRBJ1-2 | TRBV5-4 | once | CASSLDRVNGYTF | TGTGCCAGCAGTTTGGACAGGGTCAATGGCTACACCTTC
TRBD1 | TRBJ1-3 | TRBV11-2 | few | CASSAAGDRGNTIYF | TGTGCCAGCAGCGCTGCAGGGGACAGAGGAAACACCATATATTTT
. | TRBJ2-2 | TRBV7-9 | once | CASSLKGTGELFF | TGTGCCAGCAGCTTAAAGGGAACCGGGGAGCTGTTTTTT
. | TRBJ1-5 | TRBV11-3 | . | CASSARYSNQPQHF | TGTGCCAGCAGCGCACGGTATAGCAATCAGCCCCAGCATTTT
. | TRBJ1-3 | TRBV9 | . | CASSVAIGTGNTIYF | TGTGCCAGCAGCGTAGCTATAGGAACTGGAAACACCATATATTTT
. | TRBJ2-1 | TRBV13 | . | CASSLILSSYNEQFF | TGTGCCAGCAGCTTAATACTAAGCTCCTACAATGAGCAGTTCTTC
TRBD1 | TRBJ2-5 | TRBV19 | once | CASSTRTGGRETQYF | TGTGCCAGTAGTACCCGGACAGGGGGGAGAGAGACCCAGTACTTC
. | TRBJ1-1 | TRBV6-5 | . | CASSYLGGDTEAFF | TGTGCCAGCAGTTACCTGGGGGGAGACACTGAAGCTTTCTTT
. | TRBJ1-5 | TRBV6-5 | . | CASSYGDSQPQHF | TGTGCCAGCAGTTATGGGGACTCTCAGCCCCAGCATTTT
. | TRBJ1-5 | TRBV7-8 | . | CASSPRQVTLSNQPQHF | TGTGCCAGCAGCCCGAGACAGGTTACACTTAGCAATCAGCCCCAGCATTTT
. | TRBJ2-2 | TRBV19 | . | CASSRGGGSVTGELFF | TGTGCCAGTAGTAGAGGAGGGGGCTCGGTCACCGGGGAGCTGTTTTTT
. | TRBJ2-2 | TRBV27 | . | CASSLWAGELFF | TGTGCCAGCAGTTTATGGGCCGGGGAGCTGTTTTTT
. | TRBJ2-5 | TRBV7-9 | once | CASSSYSAFQETQYF | TGTGCCAGCAGCTCTTACAGTGCCTTCCAAGAGACCCAGTACTTC
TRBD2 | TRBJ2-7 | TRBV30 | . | CAWIKWTRGTYEQYF | TGTGCCTGGATAAAGTGGACTAGAGGGACCTACGAGCAGTACTTC
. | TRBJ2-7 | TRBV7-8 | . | CASSQVIRDIKSYEQYF | TGTGCCAGCAGCCAAGTGATCCGGGACATAAAATCCTACGAGCAGTACTTC
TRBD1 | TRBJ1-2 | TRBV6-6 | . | CASSRSDREEYGYTF | TGTGCCAGCAGCCGCTCGGACAGGGAGGAATATGGCTACACCTTC
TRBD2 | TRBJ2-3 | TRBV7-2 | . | CASSQSVAGADTQYF | TGTGCCAGCAGCCAGTCGGTAGCGGGGGCAGATACGCAGTATTTT
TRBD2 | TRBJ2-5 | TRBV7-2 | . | CASSLAGLAEETQYF | TGTGCCAGCAGCTTAGCGGGACTAGCGGAAGAGACCCAGTACTTC
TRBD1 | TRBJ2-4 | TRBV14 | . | CASSGQGANIQYF | TGTGCCAGCAGCGGACAGGGGGCCAACATTCAGTACTTC
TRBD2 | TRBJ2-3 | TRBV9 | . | CASSERGLAGARINTDTQYF | TGTGCCAGCAGCGAACGGGGACTAGCGGGGGCACGAATCAACACAGATACGCAGTATTTT
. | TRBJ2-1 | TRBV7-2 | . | CASERGGRSAYNEQFF | TGTGCCAGCGAGAGGGGTGGGAGGTCCGCCTACAATGAGCAGTTCTTC
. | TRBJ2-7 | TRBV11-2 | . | CASSLTTGPASYEQYF | TGTGCCAGCAGCTTAACGACAGGTCCGGCTAGTTACGAGCAGTACTTC
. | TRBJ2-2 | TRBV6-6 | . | CASSYEARSTGELFF | TGTGCCAGCAGTTACGAAGCTAGGAGCACCGGGGAGCTGTTTTTT
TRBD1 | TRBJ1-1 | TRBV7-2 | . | CASSTTGENTEAFF | TGTGCCAGCAGCACAACAGGGGAGAACACTGAAGCTTTCTTT
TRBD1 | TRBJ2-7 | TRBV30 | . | CAWSPPWLRGPNIYTSYEQYF | TGTGCCTGGAGTCCTCCCTGGTTGAGGGGGCCGAACATTTATACCTCCTACGAGCAGTACTTC
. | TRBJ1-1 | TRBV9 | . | CASSVDGYPTGEAFF | TGTGCCAGCAGCGTAGATGGGTATCCGACTGGAGAAGCTTTCTTT
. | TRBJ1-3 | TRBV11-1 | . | CASSLEGTGNTIYF | TGTGCCAGCAGCTTAGAAGGTACCGGAAACACCATATATTTT
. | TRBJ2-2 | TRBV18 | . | CASSPPQSLKELFF | TGTGCCAGCTCACCCCCCCAATCCCTGAAGGAGCTGTTTTTT
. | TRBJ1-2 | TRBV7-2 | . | CASSSTRDGGGYTF | TGTGCCAGCAGCTCAACCAGGGACGGTGGAGGCTACACCTTC
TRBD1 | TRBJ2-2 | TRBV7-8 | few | CASSLAGGTGELFF | TGTGCTAGTTCGTTGGCAGGGGGCACCGGGGAGCTGTTTTTT
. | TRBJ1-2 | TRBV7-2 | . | CASSLAGSHGSGYTF | TGTGCCAGCAGCTTAGCAGGTTCACACGGCTCTGGCTACACCTTC
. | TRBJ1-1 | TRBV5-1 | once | CASSLSLDRNTEAFF | TGCGCCAGCAGCTTGTCCCTGGACAGGAACACTGAAGCTTTCTTT
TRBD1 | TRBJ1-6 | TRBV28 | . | CASSTTGVSYNSPLHF | TGTGCCAGCAGCACAACAGGGGTTAGCTATAATTCACCCCTCCACTTT
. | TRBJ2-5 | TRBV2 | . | CASTWIETQYF | TGTGCCAGCACCTGGATCGAGACCCAGTACTTC